The 7 T cell receptor beta chains listed next were all sequenced from one sample in a study of cytomegalovirus exposure and HLA in healthy donors. PCR amplification relied on 60 Vbeta primers (plus 13 Jbeta primers). Produced via immunoSEQ multiplex PCR; TCRdb's table is partial and in-frame only. This table holds about 120,000 clones, approximately 80% found once. Sequencing input: PBMCs. These receptor sequences come from a man between 35 and 55 years old in good health and CMV-seronegative.

This clone was picked up one time. The genes are TRBV5-4 and TRBJ1-1, with D unclear. The CDR3 runs 14 residues. Between the trimmed V and J ends, which lost 0 bases and 1 base, there was a span of 7 bases. CDR1 is SGHNT, CDR2 YYREEE, per germline (reference sequence). The DNA of the CDR3 is TGTGCCAGCAGCTTGGGGGCCTCGAACACTGAAGCTTTCTTT. Its translation: CASSLGASNTEAFF.

The chain joins TRBV5-6 to TRBJ2-5; D gene ambiguous. The ends were cut back, 4 bases at V and 2 bases at J, with 15 bases in the middle. The CDR3 has 15 residues. Germline CDR1 and CDR2: SGHDT and YYEEEE. The CDR3 loop is CASSPSVVAQETQYF. The CDR3, as DNA: TGTGCCAGCAGCCCGTCGGTGGTAGCACAAGAGACCCAGTACTTC. Looking up the rest from reference TRBV5-6 and TRBJ2-5 gives the full variable domain: DAGVTQSPTHLIKTRGQQVTLRCSPKSGHDTVSWYQQALGQGPQFIFQYYEEEERQRGNFPDRFSGHQFPNYSSELNVNALLLGDSALYLCASSPSVVAQETQYFGPGTRLLVL.

The genes are TRBV4-3 and TRBJ1-5; 9 nucleotides align to TRBD1. V trimming: 0 bases; J trimming: 6 bases; junction bases outside the gene matches: 9. CDR1 and CDR2 (germline): LGHNA, YSLEER. CDR3 length equals 17 residues. The CDR3 DNA reads as TGCGCCAGCAGCCAAGATGCGGGGACAGGGTTAAGTCAGCCCCAGCATTTT. Encoded protein: CASSQDAGTGLSQPQHF.

This clone occurred a few times. The chain recombines TRBV27 with TRBJ1-5; D not resolved. CDR3 length equals 16 residues. The germline V gene has CDR1 MNHEY and CDR2 SMNVEV (reference sequence). Trimming removed 8 bases from V and 9 bases from J, with 26 bases in between. The CDR3 region is CASAPRASGGPRPQHF. DNA of the CDR3: TGTGCCAGCGCCCCTCGGGCCTCAGGAGGGCCACGGCCCCAGCATTTT.

The chain couples TRBV7-2 to TRBJ2-7; D ambiguous. CDR3 length: 14 amino acids. Germline loops: CDR1 SGHTA, CDR2 FQGNSA. Trimming took off 5 bases at V and 2 bases at J, with 13 bases between the two ends. The CDR3 DNA reads as TGTGCCAGCAGCCAGACTTCCAACCCCTACGAGCAGTACTTC. This gives the protein CASSQTSNPYEQYF.

This clone was observed a single time. V is TRBV6-5 and J is TRBJ2-7; D may be TRBD2 (6 bases). The V end lost 4 bases, the J end lost 2 bases, and 12 bases lay between the germline ends. This CDR3 contains 14 residues. CDR1 is MNHEY, CDR2 SVGAGI, per germline. This CDR3 is CASSSTSGAYEQYF. CDR3 coding DNA: TGTGCCAGCAGTTCTACTTCGGGGGCCTACGAGCAGTACTTC.

This clone was counted a few times. V and J are TRBV15 and TRBJ2-5; D is possibly TRBD1 (5 bases). Germline V lookup: CDR1 LNHNV, CDR2 YYDKDF (reference sequence). The CDR3 sequence is 14 residues long. Trimming took 1 base from V and 4 from J, leaving 10 bases between them. DNA of the CDR3: TGTGCCACCAGCAGAGGCGGCAGGGTAGAGACCCAGTACTTC. Translating gives CATSRGGRVETQYF.